This passage covers 20 T cell receptor beta chains from one sample sequenced in a study of shared clonotypes between healthy human individuals. Clones were read by immunoSEQ multiplex PCR, and TCRdb kept only the in-frame ones, dropping some. This table holds around 750,000 clones, 74% found once. The sequenced material came from memory CD4+ T cells sorted from blood. The sample's subset: CD45RA-negative fraction. The receptors derive from a woman in her 30s in good health.

V gene TRBV28 combines with J gene TRBJ1-1; tentatively, D is TRBD1 (5 bases). V shed 5 bases and J shed 6 bases, with 16 bases lying between them. Looked up from germline, CDR1 is MDHEN and CDR2 is SYDVKM. The CDR3 runs to 14 residues. The CDR3: CASSRVGRGPEAFF. The DNA for the CDR3 is TGTGCCAGCAGTCGTGTGGGGAGGGGCCCTGAAGCTTTCTTT.

This clone came up once. The chain employs TRBV19 and TRBJ2-7, with 7 bases that match TRBD1. The CDR3 contains 15 residues. V was clipped by 7 bases and J by 2 bases; unmatched bases: 11. The germline gives CDR1 LNHDA, CDR2 SQIVND (reference sequence). For the CDR3, the DNA is TGTGCCAGTAAGGGAGAAAACAGGGGAACCTACGAGCAGTACTTC. It is translated as CASKGENRGTYEQYF.

Ten or more counts support this clone. The V call is TRBV7-2, the J call TRBJ2-1; TRBD2 might be the D (6 bases). V gave up 5 bases and J gave up 5 bases, with 13 bases separating them. The CDR3 runs 14 residues. The germline V gene encodes CDR1 SGHTA and CDR2 FQGNSA. DNA for the CDR3: TGTGCCAGCAGCCCCCGGACTATAGACAATGAGCAGTTCTTC. Its protein product is CASSPRTIDNEQFF.

Remarks on this clone: Other nucleotide sequences from this sample produce the same CDR3. The V call is TRBV11-2, the J call TRBJ2-7; no reliable D call. Germline assignment: CDR1 SGHAT and CDR2 FQNNGV. V lost 3 bases, J lost 0 bases, and 9 bases lay in between. The CDR3 loop spans 14 amino acids. In DNA form, the CDR3 reads TGTGCCAGCAGCTTGGGCAGTTTCTCCTACGAGCAGTACTTC. Amino acids: CASSLGSFSYEQYF.

This chain joins TRBV28 and TRBJ2-1; no definite D call. This CDR3 is 14 amino acids long. Germline CDR1 reads MDHEN; CDR2 reads SYDVKM. Trimming left V 8 bases short and J 7 bases short, with 18 bases between. The CDR3 DNA sequence: TGTGCCAGCGGAGAGTCCTTGGGGTCGAATGAGCAGTTCTTC. It translates to CASGESLGSNEQFF. Looking up the rest from reference TRBV28 and TRBJ2-1 gives the full variable domain: DVKVTQSSRYLVKRTGEKVFLECVQDMDHENMFWYRQDPGLGLRLIYFSYDVKMKEKGDIPEGYSVSREKKERFSLILESASTNQTSMYLCASGESLGSNEQFFGPGTRLTVL.

Comment on this clone: One end of the junction does not line up with germline, which may come from a read error. Distinct nucleotide sequences in the sample also encode this CDR3. J is TRBJ2-5 and V is TRBV11-2, with a weak D call TRBD1 (6 bases). This CDR3 comprises 13 residues. Germline CDR1 and CDR2: SGHAT and FQNNGV. Here the CDR3 DNA reads TGTGCCAGCAGCTTGGGGGCCGGGACCTCGGAAGACTTC. Its protein is CASSLGAGTSEDF.

This rearrangement joins TRBV7-8 to TRBJ2-7; 16 bases agree with TRBD2. The CDR3 consists of 19 residues. Losses at the gene ends were 5 bases for V and 0 bases for J; bases not matched to a gene: 10. Germline assignment: CDR1 SGHVS and CDR2 FQNEAQ. The CDR3 region has the DNA TGTGCCAGCAGCGGTCGGGGACTAGCGGGAGGGAGTATCTCCTACGAGCAGTACTTC. It specifies CASSGRGLAGGSISYEQYF.

The rearrangement joins TRBV30 to TRBJ1-1; tentative D call: TRBD1 (5 bases). Trimming removed 3 bases from V and 2 bases from J, with 13 bases in between. CDR1 is GTSNPN and CDR2 is SVGIG in the germline V gene (reference sequence). CDR3 length: 14 residues. The CDR3 DNA is TGTGCCTGGAGGTCCTGGGGCCAAAACACTGAAGCTTTCTTT. Protein: CAWRSWGQNTEAFF.

This clone showed up just once. The chain is built from TRBV18 and TRBJ2-7; tentative D call: TRBD1 (5 bases). CDR1 KGHSH and CDR2 LQKENI come from the germline V gene. The CDR3 totals 14 residues. Trimming removed 3 bases from V and 3 bases from J, with 12 bases in between. This chain's CDR3 is CASSPIGAVYEQYF. CDR3 sequence (DNA): TGTGCCAGCTCACCTATAGGGGCAGTCTACGAGCAGTACTTC.

In this sample, this clone turned up once. This chain connects TRBV7-2 to TRBJ2-3; no clear D. This CDR3 contains 13 residues. CDR1 and CDR2 from the germline V gene are SGHTA and FQGNSA. V was cut by 1 base and J by 5 bases, with 7 bases left in between. CDR3: CASSLDGRDTQYF. DNA of the CDR3: TGTGCCAGCAGCTTAGACGGGCGAGATACGCAGTATTTT.

This sequence joins TRBV4-2 and TRBJ2-7, with 7 bases matching TRBD2. The CDR3 covers 15 residues. With V trimmed by 0 bases and J by 3 bases, 5 bases remained unmatched. Germline lookup yields CDR1 LGHNA and CDR2 YNFKEQ. In DNA form, the CDR3 reads TGTGCCAGCAGCCAAGAGGGGGACTACTTCTACGAGCAGTACTTC. It codes for CASSQEGDYFYEQYF.

The chain combines TRBV28 with TRBJ2-5; the D call may be TRBD1 or TRBD2 (5 bases each). The CDR3 totals 13 residues. Trimming cost V 4 bases and J 9 bases, with 15 bases left between them. CDR1 and CDR2 (germline): MDHEN, SYDVKM. Written as DNA, the CDR3 is TGTGCCAGCAGTTCGGGACCCCAGAGGGCCCAGTACTTC. Translating it yields CASSSGPQRAQYF.

The chain is built from TRBV13 and TRBJ1-1; 8 nucleotides align to TRBD1. Germline loops: CDR1 PRHDT, CDR2 FYEKMQ (reference sequence). The CDR3 has 15 amino acids. The J segment lost 3 bases and the V segment lost 2 bases, leaving 5 bases of the junction unmatched. The chain's CDR3 is CASSLFDRGYTEAFF. CDR3 nucleotides: TGTGCCAGCAGCTTATTCGACAGGGGATACACTGAAGCTTTCTTT. The complete variable domain, with remaining parts taken from reference TRBV13 and TRBJ1-1, reads AAGVIQSPRHLIKEKRETATLKCYPIPRHDTVYWYQQGPGQDPQFLISFYEKMQSDKGSIPDRFSAQQFSDYHSELNMSSLELGDSALYFCASSLFDRGYTEAFFGQGTRLTVV.

The chain joins TRBV6-1 to TRBJ1-5, with D perhaps TRBD1 (6 bases). With 3 bases removed from V and 6 bases from J, the gap between germline ends came to 15 bases. Germline CDR1 and CDR2: MNHNS and SASEGT. The CDR3 loop spans 15 amino acids. The CDR3 region has the DNA TGTGCCAGCAGTGAGGGGTTGGGGGCTGGTCAGCCCCAGCATTTT. Amino acid sequence: CASSEGLGAGQPQHF.

The chain joins TRBV5-1 to TRBJ1-5, with 8 bases lining up with TRBD1. The junction had 6 bases not matched to a gene; V was cut back by 4 bases and J by 6 bases. Germline CDR1 and CDR2: SGHRS and YFSETQ. This CDR3 is 14 amino acids long. For the CDR3, the DNA is TGCGCCAGCAGCACCGGACAGGGAATTCAGCCCCAGCATTTT. Protein: CASSTGQGIQPQHF.

There are a few counts of this clone. The chain joins TRBV28 to TRBJ1-1; perhaps TRBD1 as D (5 bases). The CDR3 has 14 residues. With 6 bases removed from V and 2 bases from J, the gap between germline ends came to 13 bases. In germline, CDR1 is MDHEN, CDR2 SYDVKM. The DNA for the CDR3 is TGTGCCAGCAGACCGGGGGGTCCCAACACTGAAGCTTTCTTT. It is translated as CASRPGGPNTEAFF.

This sequence joins TRBV10-2 and TRBJ2-7, with 7 bases lining up with TRBD1. The CDR3 length is 16 residues. After removal of 3 bases from V and 2 bases from J, the junction contained 10 bases not matched to a gene. Germline V gene sequence: CDR1 WSHSY, CDR2 SAAADI. The DNA of the CDR3 is TGCGCCAGCAGTGATAGACAGGGCCAAGGAGCCTACGAGCAGTACTTC. This encodes CASSDRQGQGAYEQYF.

A remark on this clone: Other DNA sequences in this sample translate to the same CDR3. The J gene is TRBJ2-7, the V gene TRBV28, with 9 bases lining up with TRBD1. V trimming: 5 bases; J trimming: 4 bases; junction bases outside the gene matches: 9. CDR1 is MDHEN, CDR2 SYDVKM, per germline. CDR3 length equals 15 residues. The CDR3 loop reads CASSTPGTGLYEQYF. CDR3 in DNA: TGTGCCAGCAGTACACCCGGGACAGGGCTTTACGAGCAGTACTTC.

The gene calls are TRBV19 and TRBJ1-1; the match to TRBD1 covers 7 bases. CDR3 length equals 17 residues. Germline CDR1 is LNHDA and CDR2 is SQIVND (reference sequence). V lost 1 base to trimming and J lost 1 base; unmatched junction nucleotides: 9. The CDR3: CASSIGASGGRNTEAFF. In nucleotides, the CDR3 is TGTGCCAGTAGTATAGGGGCTTCAGGGGGAAGGAACACTGAAGCTTTCTTT.

This clone showed up just once. Other DNA sequences in this specimen translate into the identical CDR3. This sequence joins TRBV28 and TRBJ1-3; 8 nucleotides agree with TRBD1. Germline V CDR1 and CDR2: MDHEN, SYDVKM. J lost 3 bases, V lost 6 bases, and 4 bases had no gene match. This CDR3 spans 14 amino acids. For the CDR3, the DNA is TGTGCCAGCAGACTAGACAGGGGTGGAAACACCATATATTTT. This translates into CASRLDRGGNTIYF.